This T cell receptor (beta chain) stems from a study of Tregs in tolerant kidney transplant recipients. Details on this clone: The antigen is not known.

Assay: immunoSEQ multiplex PCR; the TCRdb copy retains only in-frame clones and omits some. Of some 88,000 clones listed, around nine tenths were seen once; the top ten hold 4.5% to 5%. CD4+CD25+CD127- Tregs, CD4+CD25- non-Tregs, CD4 and CD8 cells were sorted. General observations from the study: Few patients were studied, so findings need validation in larger groups. Expanding Tregs on activated donor B cells appeared to best identify donor-specific TCRbeta clones. Biological reproducibility was not directly addressed in this study.

Trimming cost V 6 bases and J 0 bases, with 8 bases left between them. The germline CDR1 and CDR2 sequences are SQVTM and ANQGSEA. The CDR3 extends over 12 amino acids. The sequencing sample was made of CD8+ T cells from blood. The sequence derives from a human donor in good health. The chain employs TRBV29-1 and TRBJ1-2; D uncertain. This CDR3 reads CSVLLSNYGYTF. The DNA for the CDR3 is TGCAGCGTCCTGTTATCTAACTATGGCTACACCTTC.